These T cell receptor beta chains were read from a single sample in a study of monozygotic twins with inflammatory bowel disease. TCRdb re-called the 5' RACE reads and gives one entry per CDR3 protein, without DNA. In all, the sample yields about 450,000 distinct CDR3 sequences. The material sequenced was blood. These receptor sequences come from a human donor with ulcerative colitis or Crohn's disease, or a healthy co-twin of an affected twin (not recorded which). The CDR3 runs from the conserved cysteine through the conserved F or W.

>TRBV6-2/TRBV6-3|TRBJ1-2
CASRDRGYGYTF
>TRBV7-9|TRBJ1-1
CASSLDPRATEAFF
>TRBV20-1|TRBJ2-5
CSAPRGWYQETQYF
>TRBV10-3|TRBJ2-1
CAHSGSPENEQFF
>TRBV5-6|TRBJ2-4
CASSFARDIQYF
>TRBV3-1|TRBJ1-1
CASTSFGTEAFF
>TRBV5-1|TRBJ2-1
CASSSTGTGYNEQFF
>TRBV12-3/TRBV12-4|TRBJ1-1
CASSGGGNTEAFF
>TRBV4-2|TRBJ2-3
CASSLASTSHTLYF
>TRBV12-3/TRBV12-4|TRBJ1-6
CASSYYSPLHF
>TRBV7-2|TRBJ2-7
CASSLQIAGGPSYEQYF
>TRBV5-1|TRBJ1-2
CASSLVADGGYTF
>TRBV20-1|TRBJ1-2
CSVVTNYGYTF
>TRBV30|TRBJ2-2
CAWSSWRDINTGELFF
>TRBV7-2|TRBJ1-1
CASSLRAGTTEAFF
>TRBV5-1|TRBJ1-1
CASSLDRGRITEAFF
>TRBV6-1|TRBJ2-2
CASSLTSGTGLTGELFF
>TRBV24-1|TRBJ2-2
CATSDPGLAEASTGELFF
>TRBV4-2|TRBJ1-5
CASSQDRTETQPQHF
>TRBV12-3/TRBV12-4|TRBJ2-1
CASSLAPQGGEQFF
>TRBV10-3|TRBJ1-1
CAISEAPGTEAFF